Listed below are T cell receptor beta chains from one sample, sequenced in a study of OX40 agonist ivuxolimab in advanced cancers. The repertoire was sequenced with immunoSEQ multiplex PCR; TCRdb's copy has only in-frame clones and lacks some. The data show 65,000 to 75,000 clones, 80% to 90% seen once. Sample: CD4+ or CD8+ T cells sorted from blood, taken in a trial of the OX40 agonist ivuxolimab. The origin of the receptors is an adult with an advanced solid tumor such as melanoma, head and neck, liver or kidney cancer. CDR3s include the opening cysteine and the closing phenylalanine or tryptophan. The order of the fields is V gene, J gene, D gene, clone size, CDR3 protein, CDR3 DNA. The D gene is left open where the match is weak. The size field is filled for only some rows; it gives once, few, many or a size class.

>TRBV9|TRBJ1-5|-|-
CASSLAGASNQPQHF
TGTGCCAGCAGCCTCGCAGGGGCTAGCAATCAGCCCCAGCATTTT
>TRBV27|TRBJ2-7|-|-
CASSLQQSSYEQYF
TGTGCCAGCAGTTTACAACAAAGCTCCTACGAGCAGTACTTC
>TRBV5-1|TRBJ1-3|TRBD1|-
CASSLGGDRAFSGNTIYF
TGCGCCAGCAGCTTGGGTGGGGACAGGGCATTCTCTGGAAACACCATATATTTT
>TRBV7-8|TRBJ1-6|-|-
CASSLVVSQNSPLHF
TGTGCCAGCAGCTTAGTAGTGAGTCAGAATTCACCCCTCCACTTT
>TRBV5-4|TRBJ2-1|-|-
CASSLPRQYNEQFF
TGTGCCAGCAGCTTACCGAGACAGTACAATGAGCAGTTCTTC
>TRBV6-6|TRBJ1-6|-|few
CASSWGDRSNSPLHF
TGTGCCAGCAGTTGGGGAGACAGGTCTAATTCACCCCTCCACTTT
>TRBV18|TRBJ2-5|TRBD2|-
CASSPGTSQETQYF
TGTGCCAGCTCACCCGGGACTAGCCAAGAGACCCAGTACTTC
>TRBV5-1|TRBJ2-5|-|-
CASSPGTVEGTQYF
TGCGCCAGCAGCCCGGGGACGGTGGAGGGGACCCAGTACTTC
>TRBV11-2|TRBJ2-7|-|-
CASSLGSYEQYF
TGTGCCAGCAGCTTAGGTAGCTACGAGCAGTACTTC
>TRBV9|TRBJ1-5|-|-
CASNPGPTWRQSNQPQHF
TGTGCCAGCAACCCCGGGCCAACTTGGAGGCAGAGCAATCAGCCCCAGCATTTT
>TRBV6-1|TRBJ2-7|-|-
CASSEASRIYEQYF
TGTGCCAGCAGTGAAGCCTCCAGAATCTACGAGCAGTACTTC
>TRBV18|TRBJ2-5|-|once
CASSPSARGETQYF
TGTGCCAGCTCACCGAGTGCCAGGGGTGAGACCCAGTACTTC
>TRBV15|TRBJ2-1|TRBD2|-
CATSGVGGGPNEQFF
TGTGCCACCAGCGGTGTCGGGGGGGGTCCCAATGAGCAGTTCTTC
>TRBV11-2|TRBJ1-4|-|-
CASSLGQGVLNEKLFF
TGTGCCAGCAGCTTAGGCCAAGGGGTTTTGAATGAAAAACTGTTTTTT
>TRBV30|TRBJ1-6|-|-
CAWSGGSPLHF
TGTGCCTGGAGTGGGGGGTCACCCCTCCACTTT
>TRBV27|TRBJ2-7|TRBD1|-
CASSFQGQGYFYEQYF
TGTGCCAGCAGTTTCCAGGGACAGGGATATTTCTACGAGCAGTACTTC
>TRBV4-3|TRBJ2-1|TRBD1|-
CASSQEGTGANEQFF
TGCGCCAGCAGCCAAGAGGGGACAGGGGCCAATGAGCAGTTCTTC
>TRBV7-9|TRBJ1-2|TRBD1|-
CASSTGQGVWGYTF
TGTGCCAGCAGCACCGGACAGGGGGTATGGGGCTACACCTTC
>TRBV14|TRBJ2-1|-|-
CASSQGLGAGNNEQFF
TGTGCCAGCAGCCAAGGTTTAGGGGCGGGTAACAATGAGCAGTTCTTC
>TRBV13|TRBJ2-1|-|-
CASSRGASIEQFF
TGTGCCAGCAGCCGAGGCGCGAGTATTGAGCAGTTCTTC
>TRBV9|TRBJ1-1|-|-
CASSGGLNTEAFF
TGTGCCAGCAGCGGGGGTCTGAACACTGAAGCTTTCTTT
>TRBV27|TRBJ2-7|TRBD1|once
CASARGGRGYEQYF
TGTGCCAGCGCCAGAGGGGGCCGCGGCTACGAGCAGTACTTC
>TRBV6-1|TRBJ2-2|-|-
CASSENSVIGELFF
TGTGCCAGCAGTGAAAATTCGGTTATCGGGGAGCTGTTTTTT
>TRBV27|TRBJ1-3|-|-
CASSLDARGRNTIYF
TGTGCCAGCAGTTTAGACGCCAGGGGTAGAAACACCATATATTTT
>TRBV19|TRBJ1-5|-|-
CASTLNRGSSNQPQHF
TGTGCCAGTACTCTAAACAGAGGAAGTTCCAATCAGCCCCAGCATTTT
>TRBV18|TRBJ2-2|-|-
CASSGTGANTGELFF
TGTGCCAGCTCAGGAACCGGGGCCAACACCGGGGAGCTGTTTTTT